Shown below are 17 T cell receptor beta chains from a single sample sequenced in a study of cytomegalovirus exposure and HLA in healthy donors. The study ran its PCR with 60 Vbeta and 13 Jbeta primers. The repertoire was sequenced with immunoSEQ multiplex PCR; TCRdb's copy has only in-frame clones and lacks some. The sample has 130,000 to 150,000 clones, around 84% seen once. Material for sequencing was PBMCs. These receptors originate from a man aged 35 to 55 in good health and CMV-seropositive.

The chain employs TRBV18 and TRBJ1-5; a weak D match, TRBD1 (5 bases). Trimming stripped 5 bases from V and 2 bases from J, with 10 bases between. This CDR3 spans 14 amino acids. Germline lookup yields CDR1 KGHSH and CDR2 LQKENI. CDR3 protein: CASSSQTGNQPQHF. The CDR3 region has the DNA TGTGCCAGCTCATCCCAGACAGGCAATCAGCCCCAGCATTTT.

The gene calls are TRBV2 and TRBJ1-3; D may be TRBD1 (5 bases). V lost 6 bases and J lost 1, with 7 bases in between. Per the germline V gene, CDR1 is SNHLY and CDR2 is FYNNEI. The CDR3 runs 13 residues. Here the CDR3 reads CASRQGSGNTIYF. CDR3 coding DNA: TGTGCCAGCAGGCAGGGTTCTGGAAACACCATATATTTT.

The chain is built from TRBV27 and TRBJ2-2; 8 bases map to TRBD2. In germline, CDR1 is MNHEY, CDR2 SMNVEV (reference sequence). The CDR3 covers 19 residues. J was trimmed by 1 base and V by 3 bases; bases with no gene match: 13. The CDR3, as DNA: TGTGCCAGCAGTTTTTCCAGGACTAGCCGTCTCCTGAACACCGGGGAGCTGTTTTTT. This translates into CASSFSRTSRLLNTGELFF.

V and J are TRBV28 and TRBJ2-1, with 9 positions matching TRBD2. The ends lost 7 bases at V and 3 bases at J; junction bases unmatched: 1. The germline V gene encodes CDR1 MDHEN and CDR2 SYDVKM. CDR3 length: 13 amino acids. CDR3 sequence reads: CASTSGNYNEQFF. CDR3 sequence (DNA): TGTGCCAGCACTAGCGGGAACTACAATGAGCAGTTCTTC.

This sequence joins TRBV14 and TRBJ1-2, with D possibly being TRBD1 (6 bases). The germline gives CDR1 SGHDN, CDR2 FVKESK. CDR3 length: 15 amino acids. Trimming took 6 bases from V and 3 from J, leaving 17 bases between them. The CDR3 is CASSPLGGYDYGYTF. Here the CDR3 DNA reads TGTGCCAGCAGTCCCCTTGGGGGCTACGACTATGGCTACACCTTC.

The chain employs TRBV28 and TRBJ1-1; TRBD1 agrees at 8 bases. Germline V lookup: CDR1 MDHEN, CDR2 SYDVKM. With V trimmed by 6 bases and J by 4 bases, 7 bases remained unmatched. The CDR3 is 14 residues long. The CDR3 region has the DNA TGTGCCAGCAGGCCAGGGGGCATCCTCACTGAAGCTTTCTTT. It codes for CASRPGGILTEAFF.

The V gene is TRBV5-6, the J gene TRBJ1-5; TRBD1 aligns across 9 bases. The CDR3 sequence is 15 residues long. V lost 3 bases, J lost 4 bases, and 5 bases stayed unmatched. Germline-derived CDR1 and CDR2 are SGHDT and YYEEEE. The CDR3 DNA sequence: TGTGCCAGCAGCTGGGCCGGACAGGGGAATCAGCCCCAGCATTTT. Amino acids: CASSWAGQGNQPQHF.

This chain uses TRBV28 with TRBJ2-5; 8 bases align to TRBD2. The CDR3 contains 16 residues. V lost 3 bases to trimming and J lost 2 bases; unmatched junction nucleotides: 8. Germline V lookup: CDR1 MDHEN, CDR2 SYDVKM. The CDR3 protein is CASSFGKAGGQETQYF. CDR3 nucleotide sequence: TGTGCCAGCAGTTTCGGGAAGGCGGGAGGTCAAGAGACCCAGTACTTC.

The chain joins TRBV28 to TRBJ1-2, with 11 bases that match TRBD1. V trimming: 4 bases; J trimming: 4 bases; junction bases outside the gene matches: 11. Germline V gene sequence: CDR1 MDHEN, CDR2 SYDVKM. The CDR3 length is 17 residues. DNA of the CDR3: TGTGCCAGCAGTTCCCCGGGACAGGGGGATGGAAGCTATGGCTACACCTTC. Amino acids: CASSSPGQGDGSYGYTF.

This chain connects TRBV6-5 to TRBJ2-7, with D possibly TRBD2 on 6 matching bases. Per the germline V gene, CDR1 is MNHEY and CDR2 is SVGAGI. The V end lost 5 bases, the J end lost 2 bases, and 13 bases lay between the germline ends. The CDR3 runs to 14 residues. CDR3 loop: CASSRGLAPYEQYF. The CDR3 region has the DNA TGTGCCAGCAGTAGGGGTCTAGCGCCCTACGAGCAGTACTTC.

This chain connects TRBV11-2 to TRBJ2-1, with TRBD1 matching over 8 bases. J gave up 10 bases and V 5 bases, and 13 bases lay outside the gene matches. The CDR3 consists of 15 residues. Germline V CDR1 and CDR2: SGHAT, FQNNGV. The CDR3, as DNA: TGTGCCAGCAGCAACGGGGACAGGCGACGTGGAGAGCAGTTCTTC. Protein: CASSNGDRRRGEQFF.

As for this clone: The sample holds other DNA sequences that translate to the same CDR3. V gene TRBV27 combines with J gene TRBJ2-7, with 8 positions matching TRBD1. There are 16 residues in the CDR3. Germline V gene data show CDR1 as MNHEY and CDR2 as SMNVEV (reference sequence). V shed 5 bases, J shed 0 bases, and the junction held 9 bases outside the gene matches. The CDR3 region is CASSPGQGRSSYEQYF. The CDR3 region has the DNA TGTGCCAGCAGTCCCGGACAGGGTAGGAGCTCCTACGAGCAGTACTTC.

This sequence joins TRBV5-1 and TRBJ2-5, with 8 bases matching TRBD2. CDR1 is SGHRS, CDR2 YFSETQ, per germline. V lost 4 bases, J lost 5 bases, and 10 bases stayed unmatched. CDR3 length: 15 residues. The CDR3, as DNA: TGCGCCAGCAGCCCCAGCGGGAGCCCACGGGAGACCCAGTACTTC. It translates to CASSPSGSPRETQYF.

The chain has TRBV18 and TRBJ1-2, with D hard to call. Germline CDR1 and CDR2: KGHSH and LQKENI. The CDR3 runs 13 residues. Between the trimmed V and J ends, which lost 2 bases and 5 bases, there was a span of 9 bases. The CDR3 reads CASSPAEEYGYTF. The DNA for the CDR3 is TGTGCCAGCTCACCAGCGGAAGAATATGGCTACACCTTC.

This clone showed up just a few times. This sequence joins TRBV27 and TRBJ1-1, with D perhaps matching TRBD1 (5 bases). Germline V gene data show CDR1 as MNHEY and CDR2 as SMNVEV (reference sequence). Trimming removed 5 bases at V and 7 bases at J, with 17 bases between. The CDR3 covers 14 residues. The CDR3 DNA sequence: TGTGCCAGCAGTCCGGCTCCCTTAAGGGGTGAAGCTTTCTTT. It codes for CASSPAPLRGEAFF.

V is TRBV19 and J is TRBJ2-1, with TRBD2 matching 9 bases. J was trimmed by 4 bases and V by 3 bases; bases with no gene match: 4. The CDR3 runs to 15 residues. Looked up from germline, CDR1 is LNHDA and CDR2 is SQIVND (reference sequence). As DNA, the CDR3 is TGTGCCAGTAGTATTTCTAGCGGGGATTACAATGAGCAGTTCTTC. It is translated as CASSISSGDYNEQFF.

The gene calls are TRBV10-3 and TRBJ1-5; D remains ambiguous. Trimming shortened V by 0 bases and J by 7 bases, and 7 bases separated the two germline ends. Germline V gene data show CDR1 as ENHRY and CDR2 as SYGVKD. This CDR3 comprises 13 residues. The CDR3 sequence: CAISESGGQPQHF. The DNA of the CDR3 is TGTGCCATCAGTGAGTCGGGAGGACAGCCCCAGCATTTT.